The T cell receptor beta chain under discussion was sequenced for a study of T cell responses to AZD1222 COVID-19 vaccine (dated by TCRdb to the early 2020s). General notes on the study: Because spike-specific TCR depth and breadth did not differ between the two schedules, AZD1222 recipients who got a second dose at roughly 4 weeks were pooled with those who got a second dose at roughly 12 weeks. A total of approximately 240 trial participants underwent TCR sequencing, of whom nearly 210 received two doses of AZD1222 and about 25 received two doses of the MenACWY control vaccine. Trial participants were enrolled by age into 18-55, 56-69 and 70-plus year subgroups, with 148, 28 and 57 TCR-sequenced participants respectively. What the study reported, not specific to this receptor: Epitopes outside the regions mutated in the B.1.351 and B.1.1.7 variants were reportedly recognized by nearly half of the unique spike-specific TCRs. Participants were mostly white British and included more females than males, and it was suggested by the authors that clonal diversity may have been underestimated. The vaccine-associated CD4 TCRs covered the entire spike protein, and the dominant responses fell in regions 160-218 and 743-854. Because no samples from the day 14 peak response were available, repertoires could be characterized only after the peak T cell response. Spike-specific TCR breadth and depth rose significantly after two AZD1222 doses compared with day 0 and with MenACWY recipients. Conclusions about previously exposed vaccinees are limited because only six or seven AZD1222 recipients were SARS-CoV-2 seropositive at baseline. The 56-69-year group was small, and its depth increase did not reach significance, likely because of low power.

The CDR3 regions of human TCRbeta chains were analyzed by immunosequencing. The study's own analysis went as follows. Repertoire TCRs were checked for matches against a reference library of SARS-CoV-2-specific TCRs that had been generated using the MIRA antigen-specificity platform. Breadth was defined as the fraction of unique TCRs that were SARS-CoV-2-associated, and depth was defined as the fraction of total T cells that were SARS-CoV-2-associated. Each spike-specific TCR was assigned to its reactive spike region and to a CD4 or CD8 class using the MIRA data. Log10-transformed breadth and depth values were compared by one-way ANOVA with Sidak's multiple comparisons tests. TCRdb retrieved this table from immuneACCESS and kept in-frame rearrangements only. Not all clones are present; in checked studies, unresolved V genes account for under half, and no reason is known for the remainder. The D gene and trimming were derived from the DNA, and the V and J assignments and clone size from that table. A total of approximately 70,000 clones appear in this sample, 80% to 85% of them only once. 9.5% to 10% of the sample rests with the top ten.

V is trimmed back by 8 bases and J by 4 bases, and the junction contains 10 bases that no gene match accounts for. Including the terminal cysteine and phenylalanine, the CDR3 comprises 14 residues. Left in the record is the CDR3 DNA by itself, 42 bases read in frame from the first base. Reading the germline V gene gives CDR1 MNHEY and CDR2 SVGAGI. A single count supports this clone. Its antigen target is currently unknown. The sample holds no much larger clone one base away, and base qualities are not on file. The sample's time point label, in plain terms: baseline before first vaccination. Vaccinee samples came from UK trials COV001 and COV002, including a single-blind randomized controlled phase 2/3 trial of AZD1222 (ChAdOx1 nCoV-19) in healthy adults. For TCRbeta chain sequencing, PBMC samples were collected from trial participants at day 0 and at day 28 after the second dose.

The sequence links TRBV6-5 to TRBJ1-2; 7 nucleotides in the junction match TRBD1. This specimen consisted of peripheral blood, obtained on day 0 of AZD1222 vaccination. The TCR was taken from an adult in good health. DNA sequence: TGTGCCAGCGTAGACAGGGAGACGGGCTATGGCTACACCTTC. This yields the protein CASVDRETGYGYTF.